Given below is one TCR beta chain in context. The antigen is unknown. This specimen comes from a study of shared clonotypes between healthy human individuals. The material for each subset, its genomic DNA, was split evenly across several immunoSEQ plates. Data came from immunoSEQ multiplex PCR; TCRdb stores just in-frame clones and leaves some out. This sample carries around 1,000,000 clones, approximately 80% of them seen once, and the ten largest clones take roughly 0.83%. Study-wide points: Relative to clonotypes present in all four donors, those not shared had lower generation probabilities. Only blood was sampled; tissue repertoires likely differ. Incomplete sequencing of sorted subsets was indicated by rarefaction despite large depth.

The CDR3 is made up of 12 amino acids. Germline lookup yields CDR1 SNHLY and CDR2 FYNNEI. V lost 10 bases and J lost 0, with 7 bases in between. Sequenced input: memory CD4+ T cells from PBMCs. Subset described: CD45RA-negative fraction. The V gene is TRBV2, the J gene TRBJ1-3, with D unclear. The clonotype originates from a man aged 18 to 29 in good health. Some clones in this sample may be carry-over from other donors' samples. CDR3 region: CATLSSGNTIYF. The DNA for the CDR3 is TGTGCCACCCTTAGCTCTGGAAACACCATATATTTT. The variable domain in full, completed from reference TRBV2 and TRBJ1-3, reads EPEVTQTPSHQVTQMGQEVILRCVPISNHLYFYWYRQILGQKVEFLVSFYNNEISEKSEIFDDQFSVERPDGSNFTLKIRSTKLEDSAMYFCATLSSGNTIYFGEGSWLTVV.